A selection of T cell receptor beta chains follows, all from one sample in a study of cytomegalovirus exposure and HLA in healthy donors. TCRdb's table, derived via immunoSEQ multiplex PCR, lists solely in-frame clones and lacks some. The listing contains roughly 70,000 clones. Sequencing was performed on PBMCs. These receptors all stem from a man aged 35-49 years in good health and CMV-seronegative. The CDR3 runs from the conserved cysteine through the conserved F or W. A D gene is named only where the DNA matches it firmly. The size entry is marked missing in some rows and otherwise reads once, few, many or a size class.

clone_size	d_call	j_call	v_call	cdr3_nt	cdr3_aa
-	-	TRBJ2-5	TRBV28	TGTGCCAGCATCGGCCAAGAGACCCAGTACTTC	CASIGQETQYF
-	-	TRBJ1-1	TRBV6-5	TGTGCCAGCAGTTACGGACAGATGAACACTGAAGCTTTCTTT	CASSYGQMNTEAFF
-	-	TRBJ2-5	TRBV7-9	TGTGCCAGCAGCTTAGGGGGGCTAACAGGGAGTCAAGAGACCCAGTACTTC	CASSLGGLTGSQETQYF
-	-	TRBJ2-2	TRBV7-2	TGTGCCAGCAGCTTAGGGGGGCCGGTCGGGGAGCTGTTTTTT	CASSLGGPVGELFF
-	-	TRBJ1-5	TRBV27	TGTGCCAGCAGTGGGGGGGGTAGCAATCAGCCCCAGCATTTT	CASSGGGSNQPQHF
-	-	TRBJ1-1	TRBV10-3	TGTGCCATGGGACAAGCGAACACTGAAGCTTTCTTT	CAMGQANTEAFF
-	TRBD1	TRBJ2-2	TRBV29-1	TGCAGCGTCCAAGAGGACAGGTCTACTCTCGGGGAGCTGTTTTTT	CSVQEDRSTLGELFF
-	-	TRBJ1-1	TRBV6-5	TGTGCCAGCAGTTACCAACCGACAGGGAACACTGAAGCTTTCTTT	CASSYQPTGNTEAFF
-	TRBD1	TRBJ1-2	TRBV19	TGTGCCAGTCTGGACAGGGAGAGTGGCTACACCTTC	CASLDRESGYTF
-	TRBD1	TRBJ2-2	TRBV2	TGTGCCAGCAGTGTTCACCAGACAGGGTCCGGGGAGCTGTTTTTT	CASSVHQTGSGELFF
-	TRBD2	TRBJ2-1	TRBV2	TGTGCCAGCAGTGAAAACCCTAGCGGGGGTGGTTACAATGAGCAGTTCTTC	CASSENPSGGGYNEQFF
-	-	TRBJ1-1	TRBV4-1	TGCGCCAGCAGCCAAGAAACCTACCAATGGGGGGTCGGGGTGAACACTGAAGCTTTCTTT	CASSQETYQWGVGVNTEAFF
-	TRBD1	TRBJ2-5	TRBV4-2	TGTGCCAGCAGCCAAGATCCAGGGGGCCAAGAGACCCAGTACTTC	CASSQDPGGQETQYF
-	-	TRBJ1-2	TRBV28	TGTGCCAGCACCGGAGCCCACTATGGCTACACCTTC	CASTGAHYGYTF
-	TRBD2	TRBJ2-5	TRBV28	TGTGCCAGCAGTTCCGGGACTAGCGGGGTCGCCGGCCAAGAGACCCAGTACTTC	CASSSGTSGVAGQETQYF
-	-	TRBJ1-3	TRBV11-2	TGTGCCAGCAGCTCGAGGGTAGGAGACTCTGGAAACACCATATATTTT	CASSSRVGDSGNTIYF
-	TRBD1	TRBJ2-7	TRBV19	TGTGCCAGTAAACAGGGGGAGAACGAGCAGTACTTC	CASKQGENEQYF
-	-	TRBJ1-6	TRBV18	TGTGCCAGCTCACCAACAGGGAGCTCACCCCTCCACTTT	CASSPTGSSPLHF
-	-	TRBJ1-1	TRBV27	TGTGCCAGCAGTTACAGGCGGAACACTGAAGCTTTCTTT	CASSYRRNTEAFF
-	-	TRBJ2-2	TRBV2	TGTGCCAGCAGGACCGACAGGCCGAGGGCCGGGGAGCTGTTTTTT	CASRTDRPRAGELFF
-	-	TRBJ1-2	TRBV29-1	TGCAGCGTTGATGAATCGGGGGGACGTGGCTACACCTTC	CSVDESGGRGYTF
-	TRBD2	TRBJ2-7	TRBV12-5	TGTGCTAGTGGTTTGGTAGGTCGGGGGGGCCACGAGCAGTACTTC	CASGLVGRGGHEQYF
-	-	TRBJ2-5	TRBV10-3	TGTGCCATCAGTCAGGGTCCCCAAGAGACCCAGTACTTC	CAISQGPQETQYF
-	-	TRBJ2-1	TRBV5-8	TGTGCCAGCAGCGTTGCTAGGCGGACAAATGAGCAGTTCTTC	CASSVARRTNEQFF
-	TRBD1	TRBJ1-5	TRBV12-5	TGTGCTAGTGGTTTGGGGGACAGCAACAATCAGCCCCAGCATTTT	CASGLGDSNNQPQHF
-	TRBD1	TRBJ2-3	TRBV7-3	TGTGCCAGCAGCTTGGGACAGGGCGCAGATACGCAGTATTTT	CASSLGQGADTQYF
-	-	TRBJ1-4	TRBV6-1	TGTGCCAGCAGACAGGACCAGGGTGAAAAACTGTTTTTT	CASRQDQGEKLFF
-	-	TRBJ2-7	TRBV5-1	TGCGCCACCAGCCCCGGACTGACCTCCTACGAGCAGTACTTC	CATSPGLTSYEQYF
-	-	TRBJ1-1	TRBV7-9	TGTGCCAGCCCGGCGAGCGTTGAAGCTTTCTTT	CASPASVEAFF
-	TRBD1	TRBJ1-2	TRBV2	TGTGCCAGCAGTGCCTTTGGACAGGGGCTTGCTAACTATGGCTACACCTTC	CASSAFGQGLANYGYTF
-	-	TRBJ1-3	TRBV27	TGTGCCAGCAGTTTAGGTCGTAGCTCTGGAAACACCATATATTTT	CASSLGRSSGNTIYF
-	-	TRBJ2-1	TRBV19	TGTGCCAGTAGTATCGGGTTCTTCGGGGATGAGCAGTTCTTC	CASSIGFFGDEQFF
medium-sized	-	TRBJ1-2	TRBV6-1	TGTGCCAGCAGTGGGACAGCTAACTATGGCTACACCTTC	CASSGTANYGYTF
-	TRBD2	TRBJ2-2	TRBV2	TGTGCCAGCAGTGGGACTAGAGCGACCGGGGAGCTGTTTTTT	CASSGTRATGELFF
-	-	TRBJ2-3	TRBV11-2	TGTGCCAGCAGCGGAGGGGCAGACCTCACAGATACGCAGTATTTT	CASSGGADLTDTQYF
-	TRBD1	TRBJ1-1	TRBV29-1	TGTGGCGGACAGGGGAGGATAGGCAGTGAAGCTTTCTTT	CGGQGRIGSEAFF
-	TRBD2	TRBJ2-1	TRBV5-1	TGCGCCAGCAGCTCGGGACTAGCGGGGTACAATGAGCAGTTCTTC	CASSSGLAGYNEQFF